What follows are 21 T cell receptor beta chains derived from one specimen sequenced in a study of post-analysis software for immune sequencing data. General study results and limits: The study found TRBV5-6, TRBV5-1 and TRBV20-1 among about five TRBV segments more frequent in patients than controls.

The antigens these receptors bind are not known. Each TCR beta cDNA library carried unique molecular identifiers. Each CDR3 protein is one row after TCRdb ran MiXCR on the PCR reads. The data show fewer than 850,000 distinct CDR3 sequences, 25% to 30% seen once. Input material: blood. Receptors were obtained from a girl aged 5-17 years with multiple sclerosis.

The gene calls are TRBV27 and TRBJ2-5; 12 nucleotides align to TRBD2. The germline V gene has CDR1 MNHEY and CDR2 SMNVEV (reference sequence). This CDR3 contains 15 residues. J was trimmed by 11 bases and V by 0 bases; bases with no gene match: 7. CDR3 residues: CASSLSSSGREGQYF. CDR3 in DNA: TGTGCCAGCAGTTTATCATCTAGCGGGAGGGAGGGGCAGTACTTC.

CDR3 residues: CASSKRTGGETQFF. In DNA form, the CDR3 reads TGTGCCAGCAGTAAACGGACAGGGGGAGAGACCCAGTTCTTC. The chain has TRBV27 and TRBJ2-1; 10 bases map to TRBD1. V lost 5 bases to trimming and J lost 13 bases; unmatched junction nucleotides: 11. The CDR3 spans 14 residues. In germline, CDR1 is MNHEY, CDR2 SMNVEV (reference sequence).

This clonotype has more than one count but fewer than ten. The chain employs TRBV4-1 and TRBJ1-2, with D tentatively TRBD1 (5 bases). Germline V gives CDR1 MGHRA, CDR2 YSYEKL. CDR3 size: 13 residues. With 1 base removed from V and 7 bases from J, the gap between germline ends came to 10 bases. CDR3 sequence reads: CASSQGRGRGYTF. In DNA, the CDR3 is TGCGCCAGCAGCCAAGGGCGGGGCCGTGGCTACACCTTC.

The chain is built from TRBV7-2 and TRBJ2-5, with no clear D. The germline V and J ends were trimmed by 4 bases and 11 bases, with 20 bases remaining between them. CDR3 size: 14 residues. Looked up from germline, CDR1 is SGHTA and CDR2 is FQGNSA. DNA for the CDR3: TGTGCCAGCAGCTCCTGGACCGCGTCCAATGAGCAGTACTTC. It encodes CASSSWTASNEQYF.

This clonotype appeared a single time. The genes are TRBV5-1 and TRBJ2-1; 10 bases align to TRBD2. Losses at the gene ends were 5 bases for V and 9 bases for J; bases not matched to a gene: 17. CDR3 length: 17 amino acids. CDR1 SGHRS and CDR2 YFSETQ come from the germline V gene. This chain's CDR3 is CASSYGEAGGPRGEQFF. In nucleotides, the CDR3 is TGCGCCAGCAGTTACGGGGAAGCGGGAGGGCCACGAGGTGAGCAGTTCTTC.

The gene calls are TRBV20-1 and TRBJ2-3; D call uncertain. Germline V gene data show CDR1 as DFQATT and CDR2 as SNEGSKA (reference sequence). The CDR3 sequence is 14 residues long. The V end lost 5 bases, the J end lost 0 bases, and 12 bases lay between the germline ends. In DNA, the CDR3 is TGCAGTGCTCATCGGAGATCTAGCACAGATACGCAGTATTTT. Translating it yields CSAHRRSSTDTQYF.

V usage is TRBV27 and J usage is TRBJ2-7; TRBD2 matches 9 bases. The CDR3 is 13 amino acids. The ends lost 11 bases at V and 7 bases at J; junction bases unmatched: 12. Per germline, CDR1 MNHEY and CDR2 SMNVEV (reference sequence). Here the CDR3 reads CAGGLAGTREQYF. CDR3 coding DNA: TGTGCCGGCGGGCTAGCGGGAACTCGGGAGCAGTACTTC.

Many counts were recorded for this clonotype. V and J are TRBV20-1 and TRBJ2-1, with a tentative D call TRBD2 (5 bases). This CDR3 comprises 14 residues. Germline CDR1 reads DFQATT; CDR2 reads SNEGSKA (reference sequence). Trimming shortened V by 1 base and J by 5 bases, and 12 bases separated the two germline ends. The CDR3 sequence: CSARGGGLDNEQFF. CDR3 DNA sequence: TGCAGTGCTAGAGGCGGCGGGTTAGACAATGAGCAGTTCTTC.

This clonotype has a count of ten or more. The rearrangement links TRBV5-1 to TRBJ2-7; a weak D match, TRBD1 (5 bases). V gave up 4 bases and J gave up 2 bases, with 13 bases separating them. The CDR3 loop spans 14 amino acids. Germline-derived CDR1 and CDR2 are SGHRS and YFSETQ. The CDR3 sequence is CASSPQGQTYEQYF. The CDR3 DNA sequence: TGCGCCAGCAGCCCGCAGGGCCAAACCTACGAGCAGTACTTC. The variable domain in full, with the rest retrieved from reference TRBV5-1 and TRBJ2-7, is KAGVTQTPRYLIKTRGQQVTLSCSPISGHRSVSWYQQTPGQGLQFLFEYFSETQRNKGNFPGRFSGRQFSNSRSEMNVSTLELGDSALYLCASSPQGQTYEQYFGPGTRLTVT.

The chain couples TRBV7-9 to TRBJ2-4, with D hard to call. Looked up from germline, CDR1 is SEHNR and CDR2 is FQNEAQ (reference sequence). V was cut by 1 base and J by 13 bases, with 11 bases left in between. This CDR3 spans 12 amino acids. The CDR3 reads CASSLVGHGQYF. The CDR3 DNA is TGTGCCAGCAGCTTAGTAGGCCACGGGCAGTACTTC. The entire variable domain, with the rest obtained from reference TRBV7-9 and TRBJ2-4, is as follows: DTGVSQNPRHKITKRGQNVTFRCDPISEHNRLYWYRQTLGQGPEFLTYFQNEAQLEKSRLLSDRFSAERPKGSFSTLEIQRTEQGDSAMYLCASSLVGHGQYFGAGTRLSVL.

With regard to this clonotype: At one end, the junction sequence differs from germline, possibly due to a read error. The rearrangement links TRBV7-2 to TRBJ1-2, with a possible D match to TRBD1 (6 bases). The CDR3 totals 15 residues. Germline CDR1 is SGHTA and CDR2 is FQGNSA. CDR3 amino acids: CASSLNLNTGFGHTF. In DNA, the CDR3 is TGTGCCAGCAGCTTGAATCTAAACACAGGGTTTGGCCACACCTTC.

The chain carries TRBV28 and TRBJ2-7; TRBD1 might be the D (6 bases). With 6 bases removed from V and 2 bases from J, the gap between germline ends came to 11 bases. Germline assignment: CDR1 MDHEN and CDR2 SYDVKM. The length of the CDR3 is 13 residues. DNA for the CDR3: TGTGCCAGCAGCGACAGGTCCCCCTACGAGCAGTACTTC. This codes for CASSDRSPYEQYF.

The CDR3 reads CASSTADRGGKYEQYF. CDR3 sequence (DNA): TGTGCCAGCAGCACCGCCGACAGGGGAGGAAAGTATGAGCAGTACTTC. The chain is built from TRBV7-9 and TRBJ2-5; TRBD1 matches at 8 bases. Trimming cost V 5 bases and J 11 bases; bases outside gene matches: 19. Germline V gene data show CDR1 as SEHNR and CDR2 as FQNEAQ (reference sequence). This CDR3 spans 16 amino acids.

V gene TRBV10-3 combines with J gene TRBJ2-3; perhaps TRBD1 as D (7 bases). CDR3 length: 15 amino acids. The ends were cut back, 2 bases at V and 6 bases at J, with 15 bases in the middle. Germline loops: CDR1 ENHRY, CDR2 SYGVKD. CDR3 DNA sequence: TGTGCCATCAGTGAGGGGGAGACAGGGAGGGATACGCAGTATTTT. Protein: CAISEGETGRDTQYF.

CDR3 region: CAISGVSIYTF. CDR3 in DNA: TGTGCCATCAGTGGGGTTTCGATCTACACCTTC. The V gene is TRBV10-3, the J gene TRBJ1-2; unclear D gene. V lost 4 bases and J 10 bases, leaving 10 bases between the germline ends. CDR1 is ENHRY, CDR2 SYGVKD, per germline. This CDR3 has 11 amino acids.

This clonotype occurred a few times. An end of the junction does not agree with germline; a read error may underlie this. The chain is built from TRBV4-2 and TRBJ2-3, with TRBD2 matching over 12 bases. Looked up from germline, CDR1 is LGHNA and CDR2 is YNFKEQ. This CDR3 spans 22 amino acids. The CDR3 protein is CVSSQERLAGGLLQPGADTQYF. As DNA, the CDR3 is TGTGTCAGCAGCCAAGAGAGGCTAGCGGGGGGGCTCCTCCAGCCGGGCGCAGATACGCAGTATTTT.

The chain recombines TRBV18 with TRBJ2-1; 11 positions agree with TRBD2. The J segment lost 4 bases and the V segment lost 5 bases, leaving 4 bases of the junction unmatched. This CDR3 comprises 15 residues. Germline V CDR1 and CDR2: KGHSH, LQKENI. The CDR3 reads CASSITSGSYNEQFF. CDR3 in DNA: TGTGCCAGCTCAATTACTAGCGGGAGTTACAATGAGCAGTTCTTC.

Regarding this clonotype: The junction departs from the called germline gene at one end, perhaps through a read error. The chain uses TRBV4-3 and TRBJ2-1; 15 bases align to TRBD2. Germline V gene lookup returns CDR1 LGHNA and CDR2 YSLEER. The CDR3 totals 19 residues. CDR3 in DNA: TGCGCCAGCGGCCAACTAGGGACTAGCGGGAGGATGTCCTACAATGAGCAGTTCTTC. It translates to CASGQLGTSGRMSYNEQFF.

This chain joins TRBV6-5 and TRBJ2-7; D is perhaps TRBD1 or TRBD2 (5 bases each). V was clipped by 2 bases and J by 0 bases, with 11 bases between them. This CDR3 spans 15 amino acids. Germline lookup yields CDR1 MNHEY and CDR2 SVGAGI. CDR3 coding DNA: TGTGCCAGCAGTTACGGGACGGCGAGCTCCTACGAGCAGTACTTC. Protein product: CASSYGTASSYEQYF.

The chain recombines TRBV28 with TRBJ2-5; D is uncertain. The CDR3 covers 15 residues. Germline V lookup: CDR1 MDHEN, CDR2 SYDVKM. V was shortened by 3 bases and J by 4 bases, with 15 bases between the two germline ends. CDR3: CASSFVGLDGETQYF. CDR3 in DNA: TGTGCCAGCAGTTTTGTAGGGTTGGACGGAGAGACCCAGTACTTC.

About this clonotype: At one boundary the junction diverges from the germline segment, which might be a read error. CDR3 DNA: TGTGCCGGCAGTGCTAGCGGGAGGGCCTACAATGAGCAGTTCTTC. It yields the protein CAGSASGRAYNEQFF. The chain couples TRBV27 to TRBJ2-1; TRBD2 matches at 12 bases. This CDR3 region has 15 residues. Germline V gene data show CDR1 as MNHEY and CDR2 as SMNVEV (reference sequence).